These 10 T cell receptor beta chains were sequenced from one sample in a study of T cells after yellow fever vaccination. In TCRdb, the 5' RACE reads were re-called with MiXCR into one record per CDR3 protein. Of hundreds of thousands of distinct CDR3 sequences listed, 15% to 20% are singletons. Sequenced here: PBMCs, sampled before the yellow fever booster vaccination. These receptors all come from a man between 18 and 35 years old who received the YFV17D yellow fever vaccine.

The chain employs TRBV6-5 and TRBJ1-6; D not certain. CDR3 length: 15 amino acids. Germline V gene data show CDR1 as MNHEY and CDR2 as SVGAGI. Trimming stripped 7 bases from V and 2 bases from J, with 12 bases between. CDR3 sequence reads: CASTPLTPYNSPLHF. The CDR3 coding sequence is TGTGCCAGCACCCCCCTGACCCCCTATAATTCACCCCTCCACTTT.

The CDR3 DNA sequence: TGTGCCAGCTTCGCGGCAGCCTCTGGAAACACCATATATTTT. This codes for CASFAAASGNTIYF. The V gene is TRBV2, the J gene TRBJ1-3; D unclear. The CDR3 is 14 residues long. Trimming pared 8 bases from V and 0 bases from J, leaving 11 bases between. Germline loops: CDR1 SNHLY, CDR2 FYNNEI. Full variable domain (missing parts from reference TRBV2 and TRBJ1-3): EPEVTQTPSHQVTQMGQEVILRCVPISNHLYFYWYRQILGQKVEFLVSFYNNEISEKSEIFDDQFSVERPDGSNFTLKIRSTKLEDSAMYFCASFAAASGNTIYFGEGSWLTVV.

This clonotype was found a few times. V usage is TRBV7-9 and J usage is TRBJ2-7; possibly TRBD1 for D (8 bases). The germline CDR1 and CDR2 sequences are SEHNR and FQNEAQ (reference sequence). The CDR3 has 13 amino acids. Trimming pared 5 bases from V and 5 bases from J, leaving 13 bases between. CDR3 bases: TGTGCCAGCAGCCCACAGGGGGGGAACGAGCAGTACTTC. It is translated as CASSPQGGNEQYF.

This chain links TRBV6-6 with TRBJ1-2; 9 nucleotides align to TRBD1. V was clipped by 8 bases and J by 7 bases; unmatched bases: 5. The CDR3 totals 12 residues. From germline, CDR1 is MNHNY and CDR2 SVGAGI (reference sequence). Written as DNA, the CDR3 is TGTGCCAGCGAGACAGGGGGAATTGGCTACACCTTC. This encodes CASETGGIGYTF.

The chain links TRBV7-2 to TRBJ2-3; D is unresolved. V shed 2 bases and J shed 4 bases, with 7 bases lying between them. The CDR3 runs to 13 residues. The V gene's germline CDR1 is SGHTA and CDR2 FQGNSA. The CDR3 spells CASSLSISDTQYF. CDR3 DNA sequence: TGTGCCAGCAGCTTATCTATTTCAGATACGCAGTATTTT.

This sequence joins TRBV5-5 and TRBJ1-1; a possible D gene is TRBD1 (5 bases). The CDR3 consists of 16 residues. Germline V gene data show CDR1 as SGHKS and CDR2 as YYEKEE (reference sequence). Deletions cut 2 bases from V and 5 bases from J, with 19 bases between. CDR3 in DNA: TGTGCCAGCAGCTTTGGGGGATCTGGCCGGCGGACTGAAGCTTTCTTT. Its translation: CASSFGGSGRRTEAFF.

There are a few counts of this clonotype. The chain employs TRBV20-1 and TRBJ2-3; TRBD2 agrees at 12 bases. Germline loops: CDR1 DFQATT, CDR2 SNEGSKA (reference sequence). V lost 3 bases, J lost 5 bases, and 3 bases stayed unmatched. The CDR3 runs 14 residues. The CDR3 nucleotides read TGCAGTGCTAGGCTAGCGGGGGGGATAGATACGCAGTATTTT. Translation gives CSARLAGGIDTQYF.

This clonotype was recorded a few times. The chain recombines TRBV6-5 with TRBJ1-6; 8 positions agree with TRBD1. The V gene's germline CDR1 is MNHEY and CDR2 SVGAGI. The CDR3 consists of 16 residues. With V trimmed by 5 bases and J by 7 bases, 10 bases remained unmatched. CDR3 region: CASSPRGRVGNSPLHF. The CDR3 region has the DNA TGTGCCAGCAGTCCCAGGGGGCGCGTGGGCAATTCACCCCTCCACTTT.

This sequence joins TRBV3-1 and TRBJ2-5, with D possibly being TRBD2 (6 bases). The CDR3 spans 15 residues. CDR1 is LGHDT and CDR2 is YNNKEL in the germline V gene (reference sequence). The V and J ends lost 8 bases and 1 base respectively, with 17 bases between them. The CDR3 bases are TGTGCCAGCCTAATGAAACGGGGGTCCCAAGAGACCCAGTACTTC. Its translation: CASLMKRGSQETQYF.

The rearrangement uses TRBV4-1 and TRBJ1-1, with 7 bases lining up with TRBD1. The CDR3 is 15 amino acids. Germline V gene lookup returns CDR1 MGHRA and CDR2 YSYEKL. With V trimmed by 4 bases and J by 2 bases, 7 bases remained unmatched. The chain's CDR3 is CASSLGTVSNTEAFF. CDR3 coding DNA: TGCGCCAGCAGCCTGGGGACAGTGAGTAACACTGAAGCTTTCTTT.